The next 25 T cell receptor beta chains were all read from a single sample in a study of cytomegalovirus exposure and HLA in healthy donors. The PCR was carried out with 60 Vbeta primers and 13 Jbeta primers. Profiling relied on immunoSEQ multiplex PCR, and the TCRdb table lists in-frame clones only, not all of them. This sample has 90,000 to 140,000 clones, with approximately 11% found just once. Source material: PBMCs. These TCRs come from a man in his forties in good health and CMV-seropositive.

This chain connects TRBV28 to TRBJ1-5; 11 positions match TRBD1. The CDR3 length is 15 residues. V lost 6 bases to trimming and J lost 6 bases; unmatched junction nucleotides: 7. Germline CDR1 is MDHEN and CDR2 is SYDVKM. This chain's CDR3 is CASSRGTGGLQPQHF. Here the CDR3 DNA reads TGTGCCAGCAGCCGCGGGACAGGGGGACTTCAGCCCCAGCATTTT.

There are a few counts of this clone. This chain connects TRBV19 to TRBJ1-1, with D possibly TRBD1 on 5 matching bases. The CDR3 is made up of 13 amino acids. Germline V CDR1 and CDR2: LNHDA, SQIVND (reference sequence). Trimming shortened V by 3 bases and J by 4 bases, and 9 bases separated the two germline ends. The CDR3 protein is CASSILQGTEAFF. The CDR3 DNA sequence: TGTGCCAGTAGTATCCTCCAGGGCACTGAAGCTTTCTTT.

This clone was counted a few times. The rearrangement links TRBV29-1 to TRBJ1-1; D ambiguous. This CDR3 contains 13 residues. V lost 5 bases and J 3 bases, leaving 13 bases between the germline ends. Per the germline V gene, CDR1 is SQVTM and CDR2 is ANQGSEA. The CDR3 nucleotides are TGCAGCGTTTCCAGACAAATCGACACTGAAGCTTTCTTT. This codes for CSVSRQIDTEAFF.

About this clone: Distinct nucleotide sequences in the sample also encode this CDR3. CDR3 amino acids: CASSTGNEQFF. CDR3 DNA: TGTGCCAGTAGTACAGGTAATGAGCAGTTCTTC. The chain carries TRBV19 and TRBJ2-1; D is unclear. The CDR3 has 11 amino acids. With 4 bases removed from V and 7 bases from J, the gap between germline ends came to 5 bases. Germline-derived CDR1 and CDR2 are LNHDA and SQIVND (reference sequence).

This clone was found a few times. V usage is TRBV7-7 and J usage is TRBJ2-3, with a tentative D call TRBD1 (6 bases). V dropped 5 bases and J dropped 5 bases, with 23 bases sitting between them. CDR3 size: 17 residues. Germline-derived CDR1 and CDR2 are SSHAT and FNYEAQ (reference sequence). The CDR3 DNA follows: TGTGCCAGCAGCCCCGGCAAGGACAGCCTCCGTAGAGATACGCAGTATTTT. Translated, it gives CASSPGKDSLRRDTQYF. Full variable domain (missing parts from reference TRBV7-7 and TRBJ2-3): GAGVSQSPRYKVTKRGQDVTLRCDPISSHATLYWYQQALGQGPEFLTYFNYEAQPDKSGLPSDRFSAERPEGSISTLTIQRTEQRDSAMYRCASSPGKDSLRRDTQYFGPGTRLTVL.

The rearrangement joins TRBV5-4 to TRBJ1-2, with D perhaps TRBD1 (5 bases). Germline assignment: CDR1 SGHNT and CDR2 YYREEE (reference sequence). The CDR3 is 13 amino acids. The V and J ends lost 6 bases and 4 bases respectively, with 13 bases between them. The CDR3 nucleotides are TGTGCCAGCACCAGGCAGGGTGCCTATGGCTACACCTTC. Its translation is CASTRQGAYGYTF.

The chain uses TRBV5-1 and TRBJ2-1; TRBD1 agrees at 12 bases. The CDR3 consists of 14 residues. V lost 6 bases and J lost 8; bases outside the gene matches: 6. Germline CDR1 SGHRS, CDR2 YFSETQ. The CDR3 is CASTGGDRGHEQFF. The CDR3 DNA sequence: TGCGCCAGCACGGGGGGGGACAGGGGGCATGAGCAGTTCTTC.

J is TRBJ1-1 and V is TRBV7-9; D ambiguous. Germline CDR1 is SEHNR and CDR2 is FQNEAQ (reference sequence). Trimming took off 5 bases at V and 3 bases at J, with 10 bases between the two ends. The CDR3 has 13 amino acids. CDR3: CASSRQLDTEAFF. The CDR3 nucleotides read TGTGCCAGCAGCCGACAACTGGACACTGAAGCTTTCTTT.

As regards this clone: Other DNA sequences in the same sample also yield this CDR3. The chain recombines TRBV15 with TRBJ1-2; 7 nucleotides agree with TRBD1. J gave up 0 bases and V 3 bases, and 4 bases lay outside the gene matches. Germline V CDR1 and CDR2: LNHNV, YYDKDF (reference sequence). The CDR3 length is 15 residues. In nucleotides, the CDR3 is TGTGCCACCAGCAGGGGGGGACAGTCTAACTATGGCTACACCTTC. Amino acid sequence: CATSRGGQSNYGYTF.

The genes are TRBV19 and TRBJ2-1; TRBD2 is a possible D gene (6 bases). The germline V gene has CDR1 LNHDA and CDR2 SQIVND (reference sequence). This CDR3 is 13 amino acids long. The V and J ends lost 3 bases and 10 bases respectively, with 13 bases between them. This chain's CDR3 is CASSMGREFEQFF. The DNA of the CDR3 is TGTGCCAGTAGTATGGGTCGGGAGTTCGAGCAGTTCTTC.

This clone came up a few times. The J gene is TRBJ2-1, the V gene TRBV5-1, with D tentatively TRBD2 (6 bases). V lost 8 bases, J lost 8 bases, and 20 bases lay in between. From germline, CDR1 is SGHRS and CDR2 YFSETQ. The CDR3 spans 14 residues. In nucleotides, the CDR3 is TGCGCCAGTTCGGGACTCCCGGGGGAGGATGAGCAGTTCTTC. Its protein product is CASSGLPGEDEQFF. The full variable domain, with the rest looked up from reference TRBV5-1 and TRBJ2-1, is KAGVTQTPRYLIKTRGQQVTLSCSPISGHRSVSWYQQTPGQGLQFLFEYFSETQRNKGNFPGRFSGRQFSNSRSEMNVSTLELGDSALYLCASSGLPGEDEQFFGPGTRLTVL.

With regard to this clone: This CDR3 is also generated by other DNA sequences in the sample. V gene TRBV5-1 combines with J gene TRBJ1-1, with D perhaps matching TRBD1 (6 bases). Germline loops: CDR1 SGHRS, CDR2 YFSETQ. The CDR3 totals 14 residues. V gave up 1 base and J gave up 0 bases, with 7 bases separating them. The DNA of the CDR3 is TGCGCCAGCAGCTTGACAGGGATGAACACTGAAGCTTTCTTT. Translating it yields CASSLTGMNTEAFF. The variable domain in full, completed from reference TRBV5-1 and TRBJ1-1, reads KAGVTQTPRYLIKTRGQQVTLSCSPISGHRSVSWYQQTPGQGLQFLFEYFSETQRNKGNFPGRFSGRQFSNSRSEMNVSTLELGDSALYLCASSLTGMNTEAFFGQGTRLTVV.

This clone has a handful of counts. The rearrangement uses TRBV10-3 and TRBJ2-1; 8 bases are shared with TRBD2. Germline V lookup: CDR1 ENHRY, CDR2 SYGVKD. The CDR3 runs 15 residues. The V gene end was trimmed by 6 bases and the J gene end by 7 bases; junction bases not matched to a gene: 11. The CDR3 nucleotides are TGTGCCATCAGGGGCCCAGCGGGAGTTCAGAATGAGCAGTTCTTC. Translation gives CAIRGPAGVQNEQFF.

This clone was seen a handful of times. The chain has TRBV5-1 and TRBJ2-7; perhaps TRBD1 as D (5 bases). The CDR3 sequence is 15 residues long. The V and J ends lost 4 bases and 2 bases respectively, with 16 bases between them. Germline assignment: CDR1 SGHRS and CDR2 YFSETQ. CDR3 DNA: TGCGCCAGCAGCCTTGGGGCAGCACAGCCCTACGAGCAGTACTTC. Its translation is CASSLGAAQPYEQYF. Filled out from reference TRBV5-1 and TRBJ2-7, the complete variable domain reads KAGVTQTPRYLIKTRGQQVTLSCSPISGHRSVSWYQQTPGQGLQFLFEYFSETQRNKGNFPGRFSGRQFSNSRSEMNVSTLELGDSALYLCASSLGAAQPYEQYFGPGTRLTVT.

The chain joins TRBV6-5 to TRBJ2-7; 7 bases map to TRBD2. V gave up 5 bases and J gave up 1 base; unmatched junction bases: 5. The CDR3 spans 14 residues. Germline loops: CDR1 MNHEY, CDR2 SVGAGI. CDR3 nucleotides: TGTGCCAGCAGTACCCGAGCGGGGTCCTACGAGCAGTACTTC. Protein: CASSTRAGSYEQYF.

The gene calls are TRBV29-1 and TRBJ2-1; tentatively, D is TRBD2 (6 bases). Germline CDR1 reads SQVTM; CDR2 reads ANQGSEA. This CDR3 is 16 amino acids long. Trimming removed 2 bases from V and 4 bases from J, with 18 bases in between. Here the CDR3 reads CSVEKGTGEAYNEQFF. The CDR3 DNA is TGCAGCGTTGAAAAGGGGACGGGAGAGGCTTACAATGAGCAGTTCTTC.

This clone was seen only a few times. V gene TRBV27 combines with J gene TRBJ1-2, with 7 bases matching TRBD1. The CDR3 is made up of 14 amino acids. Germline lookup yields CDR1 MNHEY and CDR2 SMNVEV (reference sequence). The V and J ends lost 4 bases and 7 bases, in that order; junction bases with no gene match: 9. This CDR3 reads CASSCPGQLFGYTF. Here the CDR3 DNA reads TGTGCCAGCAGTTGCCCGGGACAGCTTTTTGGCTACACCTTC.

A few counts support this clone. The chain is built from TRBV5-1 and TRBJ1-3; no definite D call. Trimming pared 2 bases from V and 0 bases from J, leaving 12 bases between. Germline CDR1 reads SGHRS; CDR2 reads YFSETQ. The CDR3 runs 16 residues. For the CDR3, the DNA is TGCGCCAGCAGCTTAGGAGGAGCGCGCTCTGGAAACACCATATATTTT. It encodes CASSLGGARSGNTIYF.

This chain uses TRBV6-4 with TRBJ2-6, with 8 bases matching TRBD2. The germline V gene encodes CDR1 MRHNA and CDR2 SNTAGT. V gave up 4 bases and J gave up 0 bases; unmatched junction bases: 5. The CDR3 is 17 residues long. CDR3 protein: CASSARTSHSGANVLTF. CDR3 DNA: TGTGCCAGCAGTGCCCGGACTAGCCACTCTGGGGCCAACGTCCTGACTTTC.

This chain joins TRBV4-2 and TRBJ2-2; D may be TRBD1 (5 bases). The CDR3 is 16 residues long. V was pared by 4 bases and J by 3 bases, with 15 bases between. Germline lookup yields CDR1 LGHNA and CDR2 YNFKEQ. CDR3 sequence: CASSPSGAGYTGELFF. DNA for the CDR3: TGTGCCAGCAGCCCCTCCGGAGCAGGGTACACCGGGGAGCTGTTTTTT.

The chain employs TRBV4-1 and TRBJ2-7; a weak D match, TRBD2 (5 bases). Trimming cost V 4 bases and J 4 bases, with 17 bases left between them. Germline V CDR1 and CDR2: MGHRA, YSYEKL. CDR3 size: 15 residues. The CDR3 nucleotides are TGCGCCAGCAGCCTACTCGGACGGGGTGGGTACGAGCAGTACTTC. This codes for CASSLLGRGGYEQYF.

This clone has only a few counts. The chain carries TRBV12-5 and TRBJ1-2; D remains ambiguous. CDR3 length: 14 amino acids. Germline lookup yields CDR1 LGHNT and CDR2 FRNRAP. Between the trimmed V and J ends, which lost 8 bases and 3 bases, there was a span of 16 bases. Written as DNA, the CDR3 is TGTGCTAGTCGCCTTGACGAGGGCGACTATGGCTACACCTTC. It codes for CASRLDEGDYGYTF. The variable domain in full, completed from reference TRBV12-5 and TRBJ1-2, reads DARVTQTPRHKVTEMGQEVTMRCQPILGHNTVFWYRQTMMQGLELLAYFRNRAPLDDSGMPKDRFSAEMPDATLATLKIQPSEPRDSAVYFCASRLDEGDYGYTFGSGTRLTVV.

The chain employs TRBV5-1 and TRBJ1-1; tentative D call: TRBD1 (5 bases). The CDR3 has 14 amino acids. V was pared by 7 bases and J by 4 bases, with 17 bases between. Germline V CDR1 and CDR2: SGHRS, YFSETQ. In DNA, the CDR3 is TGCGCCAGCGTCCAGGGAAGTTCGGGCACTGAAGCTTTCTTT. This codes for CASVQGSSGTEAFF.

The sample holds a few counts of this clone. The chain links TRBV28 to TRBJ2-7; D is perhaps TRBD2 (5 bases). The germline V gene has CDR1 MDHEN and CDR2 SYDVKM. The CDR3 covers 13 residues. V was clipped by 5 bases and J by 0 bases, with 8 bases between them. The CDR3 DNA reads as TGTGCCAGCAGTAACCGGGACTCCTACGAGCAGTACTTC. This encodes CASSNRDSYEQYF.

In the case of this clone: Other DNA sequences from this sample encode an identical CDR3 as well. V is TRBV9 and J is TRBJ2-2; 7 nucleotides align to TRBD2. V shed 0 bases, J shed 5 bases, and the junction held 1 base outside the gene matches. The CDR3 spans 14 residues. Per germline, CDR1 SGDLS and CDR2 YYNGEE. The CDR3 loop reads CASSVGGGTGELFF. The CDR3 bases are TGTGCCAGCAGCGTAGGCGGGGGAACCGGGGAGCTGTTTTTT.